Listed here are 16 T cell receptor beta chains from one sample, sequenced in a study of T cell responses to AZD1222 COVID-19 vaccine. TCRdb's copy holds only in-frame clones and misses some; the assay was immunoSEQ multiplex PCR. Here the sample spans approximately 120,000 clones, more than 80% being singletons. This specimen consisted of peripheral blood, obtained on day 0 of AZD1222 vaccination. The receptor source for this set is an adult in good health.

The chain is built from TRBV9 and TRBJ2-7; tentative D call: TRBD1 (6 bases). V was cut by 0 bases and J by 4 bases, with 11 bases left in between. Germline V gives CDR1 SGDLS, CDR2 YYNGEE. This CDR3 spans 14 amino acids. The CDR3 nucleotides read TGTGCCAGCAGCGTAGGTGGGCAGGGGTACGAGCAGTACTTC. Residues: CASSVGGQGYEQYF.

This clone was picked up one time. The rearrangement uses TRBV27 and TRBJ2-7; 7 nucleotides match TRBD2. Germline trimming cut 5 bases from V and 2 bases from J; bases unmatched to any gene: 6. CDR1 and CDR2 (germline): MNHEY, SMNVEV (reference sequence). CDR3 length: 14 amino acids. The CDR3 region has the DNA TGTGCCAGCAGTCGACAAGCGGGGCCCTACGAGCAGTACTTC. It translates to CASSRQAGPYEQYF.

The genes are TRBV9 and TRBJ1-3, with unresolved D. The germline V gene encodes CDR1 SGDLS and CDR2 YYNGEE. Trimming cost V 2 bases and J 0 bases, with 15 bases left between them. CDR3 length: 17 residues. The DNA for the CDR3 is TGTGCCAGCAGCGTTGAATTCGGACGTAGCTCTGGAAACACCATATATTTT. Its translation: CASSVEFGRSSGNTIYF.

The CDR3 region has the DNA TGCGCCAGCAGCCAAGATCGGGGAACTGGGGGCGAGCAGTACTTC. It codes for CASSQDRGTGGEQYF. This chain uses TRBV4-3 with TRBJ2-7; D may correspond to TRBD1 or TRBD2 (5 bases each). The germline gives CDR1 LGHNA, CDR2 YSLEER. Trimming removed 0 bases from V and 6 bases from J, with 15 bases in between. The CDR3 is 15 amino acids.

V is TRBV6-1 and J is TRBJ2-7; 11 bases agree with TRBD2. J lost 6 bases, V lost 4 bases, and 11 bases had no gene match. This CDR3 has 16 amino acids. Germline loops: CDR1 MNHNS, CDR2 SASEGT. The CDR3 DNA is TGTGCCAGCAGTGGACGGCTACTAGCGGGAGTGGGCGAGCAGTACTTC. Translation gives CASSGRLLAGVGEQYF.

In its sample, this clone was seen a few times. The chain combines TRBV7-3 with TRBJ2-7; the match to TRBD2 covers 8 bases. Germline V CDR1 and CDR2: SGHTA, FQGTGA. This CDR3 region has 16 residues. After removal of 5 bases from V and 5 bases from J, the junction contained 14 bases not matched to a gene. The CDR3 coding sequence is TGTGCCAGCAGCCCTCGGGGGGGGCGGGAGAGCGACGAGCAGTACTTC. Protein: CASSPRGGRESDEQYF.

CDR3 in amino acids: CASSLAPQPQHF. In DNA form, the CDR3 reads TGTGCCAGCAGCTTAGCTCCTCAGCCCCAGCATTTT. This chain connects TRBV7-9 to TRBJ1-5; D not certain. Trimming removed 0 bases from V and 6 bases from J, with 3 bases in between. CDR1 and CDR2 (germline): SEHNR, FQNEAQ (reference sequence). CDR3 size: 12 residues.

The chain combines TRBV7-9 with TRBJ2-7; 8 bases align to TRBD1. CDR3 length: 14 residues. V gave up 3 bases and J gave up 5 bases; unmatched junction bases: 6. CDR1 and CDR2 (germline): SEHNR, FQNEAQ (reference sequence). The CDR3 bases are TGTGCCAGCAGCTTTCCAGGGGGCGCGGACGAGCAGTACTTC. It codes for CASSFPGGADEQYF.

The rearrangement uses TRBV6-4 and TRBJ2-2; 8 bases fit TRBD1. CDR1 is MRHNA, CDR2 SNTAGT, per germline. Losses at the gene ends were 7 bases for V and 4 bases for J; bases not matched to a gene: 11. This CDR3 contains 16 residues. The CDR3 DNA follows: TGTGCCAGCATTCACCAGGGGGCGTTGGGCACCGGGGAGCTGTTTTTT. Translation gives CASIHQGALGTGELFF.

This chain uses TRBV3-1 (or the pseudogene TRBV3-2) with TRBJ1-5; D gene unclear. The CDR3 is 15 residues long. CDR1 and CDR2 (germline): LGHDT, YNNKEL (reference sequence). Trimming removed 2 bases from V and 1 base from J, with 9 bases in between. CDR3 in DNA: TGTGCCAGCAGCCAATTTGGCTCCAGCAATCAGCCCCAGCATTTT. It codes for CASSQFGSSNQPQHF.

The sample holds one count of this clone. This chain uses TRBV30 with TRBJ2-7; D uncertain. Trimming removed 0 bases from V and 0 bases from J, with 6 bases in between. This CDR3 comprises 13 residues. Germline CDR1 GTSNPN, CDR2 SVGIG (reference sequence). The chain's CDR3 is CAWSVTDSYEQYF. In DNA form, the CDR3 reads TGTGCCTGGAGTGTCACAGACTCCTACGAGCAGTACTTC.

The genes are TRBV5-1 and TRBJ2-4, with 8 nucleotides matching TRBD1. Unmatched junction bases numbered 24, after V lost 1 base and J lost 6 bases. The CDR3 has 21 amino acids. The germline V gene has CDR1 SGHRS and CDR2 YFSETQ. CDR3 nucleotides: TGCGCCAGCAGCTTGAAGAGCAGGGCCCAGGGGGCGGGGTGGGCTGGAAACATTCAGTACTTC. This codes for CASSLKSRAQGAGWAGNIQYF.

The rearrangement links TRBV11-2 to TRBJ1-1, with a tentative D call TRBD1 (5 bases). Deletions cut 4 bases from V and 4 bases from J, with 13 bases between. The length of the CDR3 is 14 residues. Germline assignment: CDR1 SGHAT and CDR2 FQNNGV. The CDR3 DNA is TGTGCCAGCAGCTCCCCACGGGGGGGCACTGAAGCTTTCTTT. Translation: CASSSPRGGTEAFF.

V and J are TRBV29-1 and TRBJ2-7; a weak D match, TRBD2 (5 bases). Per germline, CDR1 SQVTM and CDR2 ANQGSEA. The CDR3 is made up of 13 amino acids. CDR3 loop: CSGLAGVANEQYF. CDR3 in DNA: TGCAGTGGTCTAGCAGGAGTTGCAAACGAGCAGTACTTC.

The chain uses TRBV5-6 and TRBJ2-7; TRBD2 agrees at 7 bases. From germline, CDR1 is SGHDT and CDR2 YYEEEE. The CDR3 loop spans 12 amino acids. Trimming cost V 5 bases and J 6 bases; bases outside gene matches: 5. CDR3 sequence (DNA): TGTGCCAGCAGATGGGGGGGAGGCGAGCAGTACTTC. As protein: CASRWGGGEQYF.

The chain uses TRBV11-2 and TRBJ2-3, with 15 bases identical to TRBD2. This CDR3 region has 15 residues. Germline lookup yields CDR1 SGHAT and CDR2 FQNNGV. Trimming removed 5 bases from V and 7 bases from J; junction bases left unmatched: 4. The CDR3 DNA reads TGTGCCAGCAGCCGGACTAGCGGGAGGGCCAATACGCAGTATTTT. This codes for CASSRTSGRANTQYF. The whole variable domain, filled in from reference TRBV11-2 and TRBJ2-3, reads EAGVAQSPRYKIIEKRQSVAFWCNPISGHATLYWYQQILGQGPKLLIQFQNNGVVDDSQLPKDRFSAERLKGVDSTLKIQPAKLEDSAVYLCASSRTSGRANTQYFGPGTRLTVL.